The following is a T cell receptor beta chain sequence with its context. Antigen unknown. The data belong to a study of cytomegalovirus exposure and HLA in healthy donors. Study-wide results and caveats: Confirmation was obtained in vitro that a few CMV-associated chains are specific for CMV antigens.

Sequencing was performed with immunoSEQ multiplex PCR; in TCRdb, only in-frame clones are kept and a portion is missing. Of about 330,000 clones listed, roughly 87% are singletons. Specimen: PBMCs. This receptor was taken from a woman younger than 45 in good health and CMV-seropositive.

CDR3 bases: TGCGCCAGCAGCTCTATGGCCTTAGCGGGGGGAAACACCGGGGAGCTGTTTTTT. Its translation is CASSSMALAGGNTGELFF. V is TRBV5-1 and J is TRBJ2-2; 10 bases map to TRBD2. CDR1 is SGHRS and CDR2 is YFSETQ in the germline V gene. The CDR3 contains 18 residues. J was trimmed by 2 bases and V by 3 bases; bases with no gene match: 10.